Shown below are 7 T cell receptor beta chains from a single sample sequenced in a study of regulatory T cells in long-lasting Graves disease. Arm-PCR of CDR3 regions with iRepertoire HTBI primers generated TCR beta libraries. TCRdb independently ran MiXCR on the multiplex PCR reads; one entry per CDR3 protein. The sample gives hundreds of thousands of distinct CDR3 sequences, approximately 22% of which show up once; roughly an eighth is in the top ten. Time point described: persistent/refractory GD, antithyroid drugs over 5 years with positive TRAb. Extracted PBMC RNA gave rise to the TCR library. Here the sequenced sample was peripheral blood mononuclear cells (PBMCs), taken when the disease was refractory, from a patient treated with antithyroid drugs. The receptors here all came from a female donor with Graves disease.

V usage is TRBV7-8 and J usage is TRBJ1-3; D perhaps matches TRBD1 (6 bases). CDR1 is SGHVS, CDR2 FQNEAQ, per germline. CDR3 length equals 17 residues. Trimming removed 3 bases at V and 0 bases at J, with 15 bases between. The CDR3 coding sequence is TGTGCCAGCAGCTTTGGGGGCGAGCCCCTCTCTGGAAACACCATATATTTT. Its translation: CASSFGGEPLSGNTIYF.

The chain recombines TRBV4-1 with TRBJ2-2, with 7 nucleotides matching TRBD1. CDR1 MGHRA and CDR2 YSYEKL come from the germline V gene. The J segment lost 7 bases and the V segment lost 1 base, leaving 9 bases of the junction unmatched. This CDR3 is built from 16 residues. The CDR3 region has the DNA TGCGCCAGCAGCCAAGCCCAGACAGGGCGGAGCGGGGAGCTGTTTTTT. This gives the protein CASSQAQTGRSGELFF.

This clonotype was detected only a few times. This chain links TRBV27 with TRBJ2-7; 9 nucleotides match TRBD1. The V and J ends lost 4 bases and 6 bases, in that order; junction bases with no gene match: 10. Per the germline V gene, CDR1 is MNHEY and CDR2 is SMNVEV (reference sequence). The CDR3 runs 15 residues. CDR3 nucleotide sequence: TGTGCCAGCAGTTCTACCGGGACAGGGTCTCGCGAGCAGTACTTC. The encoded protein is CASSSTGTGSREQYF.

This clonotype showed up many times. The rearrangement joins TRBV2 to TRBJ2-7; 10 bases map to TRBD1. V lost 6 bases to trimming and J lost 7 bases; unmatched junction nucleotides: 3. This CDR3 is built from 12 residues. Germline CDR1 SNHLY, CDR2 FYNNEI. Written as DNA, the CDR3 is TGTGCCAGCAGCGCGGACAGGGGGGAGCAGTACTTC. As protein: CASSADRGEQYF.

Ten or more counts support this clonotype. This chain uses TRBV28 with TRBJ1-1, with TRBD1 as a possible D gene (5 bases). V lost 10 bases, J lost 4 bases, and 16 bases lay in between. CDR3 length equals 13 residues. CDR1 is MDHEN, CDR2 SYDVKM, per germline. CDR3 residues: CATEFSGSTEAFF. The CDR3 nucleotides read TGTGCCACCGAGTTCTCAGGGTCCACTGAAGCTTTCTTT.

This clonotype was recorded a few times. The chain employs TRBV30 and TRBJ2-5, with a possible D match to TRBD2 (6 bases). This CDR3 has 14 residues. Germline loops: CDR1 GTSNPN, CDR2 SVGIG (reference sequence). With 0 bases removed from V and 8 bases from J, the gap between germline ends came to 16 bases. The CDR3 DNA sequence: TGTGCCTGGAGTGTACTGGGCGGGATGGAAACCCAGTACTTC. Its translation is CAWSVLGGMETQYF.

The sample holds many counts of this clonotype. The chain has TRBV20-1 and TRBJ2-2, with 13 bases fitting TRBD2. CDR1 is DFQATT and CDR2 is SNEGSKA in the germline V gene (reference sequence). The CDR3 runs to 15 residues. J gave up 7 bases and V 5 bases, and 7 bases lay outside the gene matches. CDR3 in DNA: TGCAGTGCTTCGGGACTAGCGGGAAAAGACGGGGAGCTGTTTTTT. As protein: CSASGLAGKDGELFF.